Presented here are 30 T cell receptor beta chains from one specimen sequenced in a study of blood T cell repertoires in COVID-19. The protocol was immunoSEQ multiplex PCR, while the TCRdb copy is restricted to in-frame clones and leaves out a portion. Of hundreds of thousands of clones listed, 88% are singletons. The sequenced sample consisted of PBMCs or T cells enriched from blood (not recorded which). The source of these receptors is a woman aged 50 to 65 who had recovered from COVID-19.

This chain connects TRBV3-1 (or the pseudogene TRBV3-2) to TRBJ1-2; TRBD1 matches 9 bases. Germline V gene data show CDR1 as LGHDT and CDR2 as YNNKEL (reference sequence). This CDR3 is built from 22 residues. V lost 0 bases to trimming and J lost 4 bases; unmatched junction nucleotides: 24. Here the CDR3 DNA reads TGTGCCAGCAGCCAAGAGTTCGCTTTCTTTAGAAACAGGGGGCGAATTGGCTATGGCTACACCTTC. Its protein is CASSQEFAFFRNRGRIGYGYTF.

The V call is TRBV30, the J call TRBJ1-3; D perhaps matches TRBD1 (6 bases). From germline, CDR1 is GTSNPN and CDR2 SVGIG (reference sequence). This CDR3 contains 15 residues. Between the trimmed V and J ends, which lost 7 bases and 2 bases, there was a span of 18 bases. CDR3 DNA: TGTGCCTCCTCGGCGGGGAGGGGGACTGGAAACACCATATATTTT. Protein: CASSAGRGTGNTIYF.

This sequence joins TRBV10-3 and TRBJ1-1, with D possibly matching TRBD1 (6 bases). From germline, CDR1 is ENHRY and CDR2 SYGVKD. V was shortened by 5 bases and J by 3 bases, with 10 bases between the two germline ends. This CDR3 contains 13 residues. In DNA form, the CDR3 reads TGTGCCATCAGTTTACAGGGAGACACTGAAGCTTTCTTT. Amino acids: CAISLQGDTEAFF.

The genes are TRBV18 and TRBJ1-1; D unresolved. The CDR3 consists of 13 residues. With 3 bases removed from V and 1 base from J, the gap between germline ends came to 6 bases. From germline, CDR1 is KGHSH and CDR2 LQKENI. This CDR3 reads CASSPFKNTEAFF. The CDR3, as DNA: TGTGCCAGCTCACCCTTTAAGAACACTGAAGCTTTCTTT. The entire variable domain, with the rest obtained from reference TRBV18 and TRBJ1-1, is as follows: NAGVMQNPRHLVRRRGQEARLRCSPMKGHSHVYWYRQLPEEGLKFMVYLQKENIIDESGMPKERFSAEFPKEGPSILRIQQVVRGDSAAYFCASSPFKNTEAFFGQGTRLTVV.

The chain joins TRBV5-4 to TRBJ2-7; possible D gene TRBD1, 6 bases. This CDR3 has 14 amino acids. Trimming cost V 3 bases and J 3 bases, with 13 bases left between them. Germline CDR1 SGHNT, CDR2 YYREEE (reference sequence). The CDR3 region has the DNA TGTGCCAGCAGCTCTAGCCCGGACAGCTACGAGCAGTACTTC. Translating gives CASSSSPDSYEQYF. The entire variable domain, with the rest obtained from reference TRBV5-4 and TRBJ2-7, is as follows: ETGVTQSPTHLIKTRGQQVTLRCSSQSGHNTVSWYQQALGQGPQFIFQYYREEENGRGNFPPRFSGLQFPNYSSELNVNALELDDSALYLCASSSSPDSYEQYFGPGTRLTVT.

In DNA, the CDR3 is TGTGCCAGCAGCCGAATGGACAGGGGTTGCGAAAAACTGTTTTTT. This gives the protein CASSRMDRGCEKLFF. The chain combines TRBV7-4 with TRBJ1-4, with TRBD1 matching 9 bases. V shed 5 bases, J shed 8 bases, and the junction held 9 bases outside the gene matches. The CDR3 has 15 residues. Germline loops: CDR1 SGHVT, CDR2 SQSDAQ.

The chain carries TRBV9 and TRBJ2-1; 9 positions match TRBD2. The CDR3 runs 16 residues. CDR1 is SGDLS and CDR2 is YYNGEE in the germline V gene. Trimming at V came to 0 bases and at J to 9 bases, leaving 10 bases not matched to a gene. Here the CDR3 reads CASSVVASGMGGEQFF. In DNA form, the CDR3 reads TGTGCCAGCAGCGTAGTAGCTAGCGGGATGGGTGGTGAGCAGTTCTTC.

The genes are TRBV20-1 and TRBJ2-7; a weak D match, TRBD1 (6 bases). Per the germline V gene, CDR1 is DFQATT and CDR2 is SNEGSKA (reference sequence). This CDR3 has 12 residues. Trimming removed 3 bases from V and 6 bases from J, with 12 bases in between. Written as DNA, the CDR3 is TGCAGTGCTAGTCCTGGACAGTTCGAGCAGTACTTC. It yields the protein CSASPGQFEQYF.

This chain links TRBV9 with TRBJ2-1; tentatively, D is TRBD2 (6 bases). The germline gives CDR1 SGDLS, CDR2 YYNGEE. CDR3 length: 14 amino acids. The V end was cut by 4 bases, the J end by 4 bases, with 12 bases between. The CDR3 DNA is TGTGCCAGCAGCCGAGCCGGGACTTACAATGAGCAGTTCTTC. This encodes CASSRAGTYNEQFF. The complete variable domain, with remaining parts taken from reference TRBV9 and TRBJ2-1, reads DSGVTQTPKHLITATGQRVTLRCSPRSGDLSVYWYQQSLDQGLQFLIQYYNGEERAKGNILERFSAQQFPDLHSELNLSSLELGDSALYFCASSRAGTYNEQFFGPGTRLTVL.

V usage is TRBV12-3 or TRBV12-4 and J usage is TRBJ2-7; D unclear. V was clipped by 4 bases and J by 2 bases, with 3 bases between them. CDR3 length: 11 residues. The CDR3 DNA reads TGTGCCAGCAGTTCCGCCTACGAGCAGTACTTC. Protein product: CASSSAYEQYF.

The chain joins TRBV6-2 or TRBV6-3 to TRBJ1-1; tentatively, D is TRBD1 (5 bases). The CDR3 runs to 16 residues. V lost 5 bases and J 4 bases, leaving 20 bases between the germline ends. Germline V gives CDR1 MNHEY, CDR2 SVGEGT. The chain's CDR3 is CASSGPARGIGTEAFF. The CDR3 DNA follows: TGTGCCAGCAGTGGACCGGCGCGGGGGATTGGCACTGAAGCTTTCTTT.

This clone was counted a single time. The V and J genes are TRBV28 and TRBJ1-2, with 12 bases lining up with TRBD1. This CDR3 spans 14 amino acids. V shed 2 bases and J 8 bases; nucleotides not matched to a gene: 3. Germline-derived CDR1 and CDR2 are MDHEN and SYDVKM. CDR3 DNA sequence: TGTGCCAGCAGTTTACCGGGGACAGGGGGCGGCTACACCTTC. Translated: CASSLPGTGGGYTF.

The chain joins TRBV7-2 to TRBJ2-5; perhaps TRBD1 as D (5 bases). The CDR3 has 15 amino acids. Between the trimmed V and J ends, which lost 4 bases and 2 bases, there was a span of 14 bases. The V gene's germline CDR1 is SGHTA and CDR2 FQGNSA. CDR3 sequence: CASSSPRQLQETQYF. CDR3 sequence (DNA): TGTGCCAGCAGCTCCCCGCGACAGCTTCAAGAGACCCAGTACTTC.

J is TRBJ2-7 and V is TRBV28, with D possibly being TRBD2 (6 bases). CDR1 and CDR2 (germline): MDHEN, SYDVKM. V was trimmed by 3 bases and J by 7 bases, leaving 19 bases between them. This CDR3 is 15 amino acids long. CDR3 DNA: TGTGCCAGCAGTTTTGGAGGGGCCGCTTTTAGGGAGCAGTACTTC. It yields the protein CASSFGGAAFREQYF.

The chain's CDR3 is CASGLVTGTQYF. CDR3 nucleotide sequence: TGTGCTAGTGGTTTGGTAACGGGGACCCAGTACTTC. V and J are TRBV12-5 and TRBJ2-5; D is undetermined. Germline loops: CDR1 LGHNT, CDR2 FRNRAP. Trimming removed 0 bases at V and 7 bases at J, with 6 bases between. The CDR3 is 12 amino acids. Supplemented by reference TRBV12-5 and TRBJ2-5, the full variable domain reads DARVTQTPRHKVTEMGQEVTMRCQPILGHNTVFWYRQTMMQGLELLAYFRNRAPLDDSGMPKDRFSAEMPDATLATLKIQPSEPRDSAVYFCASGLVTGTQYFGPGTRLLVL.

The sample holds one count of this clone. The rearrangement uses TRBV7-2 and TRBJ2-1, with TRBD2 matching over 8 bases. The CDR3 runs 13 residues. With 2 bases clipped from V and 9 bases from J, the junction kept 3 bases outside the gene matches. Looked up from germline, CDR1 is SGHTA and CDR2 is FQGNSA. In DNA form, the CDR3 reads TGTGCCAGCAGCTTAATACGGGAGGGTGAGCAGTTCTTC. It codes for CASSLIREGEQFF.

The gene calls are TRBV30 and TRBJ1-1, with D perhaps TRBD1 (6 bases). The germline V and J ends were trimmed by 4 bases and 4 bases, with 10 bases remaining between them. Germline CDR1 GTSNPN, CDR2 SVGIG (reference sequence). The CDR3 consists of 12 residues. The CDR3 region has the DNA TGTGCCTGGACCCCCAGGGGCACTGAAGCTTTCTTT. Its translation: CAWTPRGTEAFF.

The V call is TRBV30, the J call TRBJ2-2, with a possible D match to TRBD2 (6 bases). Per germline, CDR1 GTSNPN and CDR2 SVGIG (reference sequence). The germline V and J ends were trimmed by 5 bases and 1 base, with 8 bases remaining between them. This CDR3 is 13 amino acids long. The CDR3 here is CAWLGGNTGELFF. The CDR3 coding sequence is TGTGCCTGGCTGGGGGGGAACACCGGGGAGCTGTTTTTT.

Regarding this clone: The same CDR3 is also encoded by other DNA sequences in this sample. This chain uses TRBV18 with TRBJ2-7, with 7 bases that match TRBD1. V gave up 3 bases and J gave up 2 bases; unmatched junction bases: 1. The CDR3 sequence is 13 residues long. Germline CDR1 and CDR2: KGHSH and LQKENI. CDR3 nucleotides: TGTGCCAGCTCACCGGGACAGACCTACGAGCAGTACTTC. Encoded protein: CASSPGQTYEQYF. The full variable domain, in which reference TRBV18 and TRBJ2-7 provide the parts outside the CDR3, is NAGVMQNPRHLVRRRGQEARLRCSPMKGHSHVYWYRQLPEEGLKFMVYLQKENIIDESGMPKERFSAEFPKEGPSILRIQQVVRGDSAAYFCASSPGQTYEQYFGPGTRLTVT.

A few counts support this clone. The rearrangement uses TRBV5-8 and TRBJ1-3; no clear D gene. Looked up from germline, CDR1 is SGHTS and CDR2 is YDEGEE. The V and J ends lost 0 bases and 0 bases respectively, with 7 bases between them. The CDR3 is made up of 15 amino acids. CDR3 DNA: TGTGCCAGCAGCTTGGAACAGAACTCTGGAAACACCATATATTTT. It encodes CASSLEQNSGNTIYF.

This clone was recorded only once. The chain carries TRBV7-8 and TRBJ1-2; D gene ambiguous. CDR1 and CDR2 from the germline V gene are SGHVS and FQNEAQ. This CDR3 has 14 residues. V gave up 5 bases and J gave up 4 bases, with 14 bases separating them. The CDR3 sequence is CASSQQSLGYGYTF. The CDR3 DNA reads TGTGCCAGCAGCCAACAGAGTTTAGGCTATGGCTACACCTTC.

The J gene is TRBJ2-5, the V gene TRBV7-9, with D tentatively TRBD1 (6 bases). The CDR3 loop spans 14 amino acids. CDR1 and CDR2 from the germline V gene are SEHNR and FQNEAQ (reference sequence). The germline V and J ends were trimmed by 4 bases and 2 bases, with 11 bases remaining between them. The CDR3, as DNA: TGTGCCAGCAGCTGGAGGACAGATCAAGAGACCCAGTACTTC. Amino acid sequence: CASSWRTDQETQYF.

The genes are TRBV15 and TRBJ1-5, with D perhaps matching TRBD1 (6 bases). The CDR3 sequence is 15 residues long. Germline V lookup: CDR1 LNHNV, CDR2 YYDKDF (reference sequence). V was pared by 1 base and J by 5 bases, with 12 bases between. The CDR3 DNA follows: TGTGCCACCAGCAGAGGGGGACGGACAGATCAGCCCCAGCATTTT. Translated, it gives CATSRGGRTDQPQHF. The full variable domain, its missing parts supplied by reference TRBV15 and TRBJ1-5, is DAMVIQNPRYQVTQFGKPVTLSCSQTLNHNVMYWYQQKSSQAPKLLFHYYDKDFNNEADTPDNFQSRRPNTSFCFLDIRSPGLGDTAMYLCATSRGGRTDQPQHFGDGTRLSIL.

J is TRBJ1-2 and V is TRBV6-4; D ambiguous. CDR3 length: 12 residues. Trimming left V 3 bases short and J 5 bases short, with 7 bases between. CDR1 and CDR2 from the germline V gene are MRHNA and SNTAGT. The CDR3 protein is CASSETGYGYTF. Written as DNA, the CDR3 is TGTGCCAGCAGTGAAACGGGTTATGGCTACACCTTC.

This clone was seen once. The chain has TRBV6-4 and TRBJ1-2; TRBD1 aligns across 9 bases. The CDR3 totals 14 residues. Germline-derived CDR1 and CDR2 are MRHNA and SNTAGT. The J segment lost 7 bases and the V segment lost 6 bases, leaving 9 bases of the junction unmatched. CDR3 sequence: CASRETGQGSGYTF. The CDR3 region has the DNA TGTGCCAGCAGGGAAACCGGACAGGGGAGTGGCTACACCTTC.

This clone appeared a single time. The chain carries TRBV28 and TRBJ2-4; D remains unclear. The CDR3 has 14 amino acids. Trimming pared 2 bases from V and 8 bases from J, leaving 13 bases between. CDR1 is MDHEN, CDR2 SYDVKM, per germline. CDR3 residues: CASSLRPETDIQYF. The CDR3 DNA sequence: TGTGCCAGCAGTTTACGCCCGGAGACCGACATTCAGTACTTC.

The chain carries TRBV3-1 (or the pseudogene TRBV3-2) and TRBJ1-1, with no clear D. CDR1 LGHDT and CDR2 YNNKEL come from the germline V gene (reference sequence). CDR3 length: 15 amino acids. Trimming left V 6 bases short and J 1 base short, with 15 bases between. CDR3 coding DNA: TGTGCCAGCAGACCTCTGAGGGATAGGAACACTGAAGCTTTCTTT. Protein product: CASRPLRDRNTEAFF.

The chain is built from TRBV27 and TRBJ1-2; no clear D. CDR1 and CDR2 from the germline V gene are MNHEY and SMNVEV (reference sequence). V lost 6 bases and J lost 1, with 9 bases in between. The CDR3 totals 13 residues. The CDR3 sequence is CASRFEINYGYTF. In DNA, the CDR3 is TGTGCCAGCAGGTTTGAGATTAACTATGGCTACACCTTC.

The chain is built from TRBV2 and TRBJ1-1, with a weak D call TRBD1 (5 bases). Germline V gives CDR1 SNHLY, CDR2 FYNNEI. CDR3 size: 16 residues. Trimming removed 5 bases from V and 6 bases from J, with 22 bases in between. CDR3 in amino acids: CASSIYRPSRVAEAFF. As DNA, the CDR3 is TGTGCCAGCAGTATCTACAGGCCAAGTCGGGTAGCTGAAGCTTTCTTT.

In regard to this clone: Other DNA variants within this sample encode the same CDR3. The chain is built from TRBV11-3 and TRBJ2-3; D call uncertain. The length of the CDR3 is 14 residues. Between the trimmed V and J ends, which lost 1 base and 3 bases, there was a span of 8 bases. The germline V gene has CDR1 SGHNT and CDR2 YENEEA. In nucleotides, the CDR3 is TGTGCCAGCAGCTTAGGGCAGGCTACAGATACGCAGTATTTT. Residues: CASSLGQATDTQYF.